These 24 T cell receptor beta chains share one sample of origin, sequenced in a study of cytomegalovirus exposure and HLA in healthy donors. Profiled with immunoSEQ multiplex PCR; TCRdb holds only in-frame clones, not every one. The repertoire includes around 56,000 clones, 85% to 95% of them detected once, and about 1.5% sits in the top ten. Sequencing used PBMCs. These receptors came from a woman between 18 and 29 years old in good health and CMV-seropositive.

The J gene is TRBJ1-2, the V gene TRBV5-8; tentatively, D is TRBD1 (6 bases). The V end was cut by 1 base, the J end by 2 bases, with 12 bases between. The V gene's germline CDR1 is SGHTS and CDR2 YDEGEE. The CDR3 is made up of 15 amino acids. The CDR3 region is CASSLTGPVNYGYTF. The CDR3 DNA follows: TGTGCCAGCAGCTTGACAGGGCCGGTAAACTATGGCTACACCTTC.

The rearrangement links TRBV19 to TRBJ2-7, with D possibly TRBD2 on 5 matching bases. Trimming shortened V by 9 bases and J by 7 bases, and 19 bases separated the two germline ends. CDR1 and CDR2 from the germline V gene are LNHDA and SQIVND (reference sequence). This CDR3 has 13 amino acids. CDR3 nucleotide sequence: TGTGCCAGCAAAGCCCTAGCTAATGGGGAGCAGTACTTC. Encoded protein: CASKALANGEQYF.

The V call is TRBV4-3, the J call TRBJ2-5, with TRBD2 matching over 8 bases. Trimming at V came to 1 base and at J to 2 bases, leaving 3 bases not matched to a gene. The CDR3 is 15 residues long. In germline, CDR1 is LGHNA, CDR2 YSLEER. The DNA of the CDR3 is TGCGCCAGCAGCCAAGGGCGGGGGGATCAAGAGACCCAGTACTTC. This gives the protein CASSQGRGDQETQYF.

This clone was observed once. This sequence joins TRBV6-5 and TRBJ2-7; D is possibly TRBD1 (6 bases). Deletions cut 3 bases from V and 4 bases from J, with 10 bases between. From germline, CDR1 is MNHEY and CDR2 SVGAGI. The CDR3 covers 13 residues. CDR3 in amino acids: CASSYLRGYEQYF. In DNA, the CDR3 is TGTGCCAGCAGTTATCTCAGGGGATACGAGCAGTACTTC.

This chain joins TRBV5-3 and TRBJ1-2; D gene ambiguous. TRBV5-3 is classed as an ORF, of uncertain function. Trimming stripped 4 bases from V and 4 bases from J, with 11 bases between. This CDR3 has 13 amino acids. The CDR3 region is CARSPFRGYGYTF. DNA for the CDR3: TGTGCCAGAAGCCCCTTCCGGGGCTATGGCTACACCTTC.

The V and J genes are TRBV28 and TRBJ2-2; the match to TRBD1 covers 9 bases. V gave up 6 bases and J gave up 4 bases; unmatched junction bases: 12. CDR1 is MDHEN and CDR2 is SYDVKM in the germline V gene. CDR3 length: 17 residues. This CDR3 is CASRSMGQGRGTGELFF. The CDR3 DNA follows: TGTGCCAGCAGATCAATGGGACAGGGAAGGGGCACCGGGGAGCTGTTTTTT.

Note on this clone: The sample contains more than one DNA sequence encoding this CDR3. The chain combines TRBV6-5 with TRBJ1-4; TRBD1 is a possible D gene (5 bases). This CDR3 has 15 residues. The germline V gene has CDR1 MNHEY and CDR2 SVGAGI. Trimming took 0 bases from V and 2 from J, leaving 7 bases between them. The DNA for the CDR3 is TGTGCCAGCAGTTACTCGGGGGGGACTAATGAAAAACTGTTTTTT. As protein: CASSYSGGTNEKLFF.

For the CDR3, the DNA is TGTGCCAGCAGTACAACGGGGAATGAGCAGTTCTTC. As protein: CASSTTGNEQFF. This chain links TRBV27 with TRBJ2-1; D might be TRBD2 (5 bases). This CDR3 has 12 residues. From germline, CDR1 is MNHEY and CDR2 SMNVEV (reference sequence). V lost 5 bases and J lost 7, with 9 bases in between.

V usage is TRBV7-8 and J usage is TRBJ1-2; tentatively, D is TRBD1 (6 bases). Germline CDR1 SGHVS, CDR2 FQNEAQ. CDR3 length equals 15 residues. V shed 1 base and J shed 8 bases, with 17 bases lying between them. DNA of the CDR3: TGTGCCAGCAGCTTAGGTCAGGCAGGGGCGAGAGGCTACACCTTC. Translating it yields CASSLGQAGARGYTF.

The J gene is TRBJ2-2, the V gene TRBV5-1; TRBD2 aligns across 9 bases. V dropped 5 bases and J dropped 1; count of bases not matched to a gene: 3. The CDR3 covers 15 residues. Germline CDR1 and CDR2: SGHRS and YFSETQ. In nucleotides, the CDR3 is TGCGCCAGCAGGAATAGCGGGGGGAACACCGGGGAGCTGTTTTTT. Translating gives CASRNSGGNTGELFF.

V and J are TRBV10-3 and TRBJ1-5, with 8 bases fitting TRBD1. Germline trimming cut 4 bases from V and 2 bases from J; bases unmatched to any gene: 4. Germline-derived CDR1 and CDR2 are ENHRY and SYGVKD. The CDR3 has 15 amino acids. For the CDR3, the DNA is TGTGCCATCAGTGGAGGACAGGGAGGCAATCAGCCCCAGCATTTT. Residues: CAISGGQGGNQPQHF.

This chain connects TRBV28 to TRBJ2-2; 8 nucleotides match TRBD1. Germline V gene sequence: CDR1 MDHEN, CDR2 SYDVKM. This CDR3 has 16 amino acids. V lost 2 bases, J lost 1 base, and 3 bases stayed unmatched. This CDR3 reads CASSLLGQGNTGELFF. The CDR3 nucleotides read TGTGCCAGCAGTTTACTAGGACAGGGGAACACCGGGGAGCTGTTTTTT.

The chain joins TRBV10-2 to TRBJ2-5; weak D call: TRBD1 (6 bases). The CDR3 is 14 residues long. Trimming removed 0 bases at V and 5 bases at J, with 10 bases between. Per the germline V gene, CDR1 is WSHSY and CDR2 is SAAADI. The CDR3: CASSESYRAETQYF. In DNA, the CDR3 is TGCGCCAGCAGTGAGTCCTACAGGGCTGAGACCCAGTACTTC.

The chain employs TRBV4-1 and TRBJ1-4, with D tentatively TRBD1 (6 bases). The V gene's germline CDR1 is MGHRA and CDR2 YSYEKL. The V gene lost 3 bases and the J gene lost 4 bases, with 12 bases spanning the gap. This CDR3 comprises 15 residues. CDR3 sequence reads: CASSQVGGGNEKLFF. CDR3 bases: TGCGCCAGCAGCCAGGTTGGGGGCGGTAATGAAAAACTGTTTTTT.

The V call is TRBV4-2, the J call TRBJ2-3; tentatively, D is TRBD1 (6 bases). The CDR3 extends over 16 amino acids. V lost 0 bases, J lost 0 bases, and 10 bases lay in between. Germline V CDR1 and CDR2: LGHNA, YNFKEQ. The CDR3 protein is CASSQDGQTSTDTQYF. CDR3 nucleotides: TGTGCCAGCAGCCAAGATGGACAGACTAGCACAGATACGCAGTATTTT.

The rearrangement uses TRBV10-1 and TRBJ2-1, with 11 nucleotides matching TRBD1. CDR1 is WNHNN, CDR2 SYGVQD, per germline (reference sequence). CDR3 length: 15 residues. Trimming cost V 4 bases and J 9 bases; bases outside gene matches: 8. Here the CDR3 DNA reads TGCGCCAGCAGTGCGGGTGGGACAGGGGGAGGTGAGCAGTTCTTC. This sequence encodes CASSAGGTGGGEQFF.

The genes are TRBV4-1 and TRBJ1-2; a weak D match, TRBD1 (5 bases). With 0 bases removed from V and 5 bases from J, the gap between germline ends came to 10 bases. The CDR3 runs to 14 residues. Germline assignment: CDR1 MGHRA and CDR2 YSYEKL. DNA for the CDR3: TGCGCCAGCAGCCAAGAGGGGCAGGGTTATGGCTACACCTTC. Residues: CASSQEGQGYGYTF.

The chain combines TRBV5-1 with TRBJ1-6; TRBD1 is a possible D gene (6 bases). Trimming shortened V by 5 bases and J by 7 bases, and 19 bases separated the two germline ends. CDR3 length: 16 amino acids. CDR1 SGHRS and CDR2 YFSETQ come from the germline V gene. CDR3 region: CASSGVQGDKNSPLHF. CDR3 bases: TGCGCCAGCAGTGGGGTACAGGGTGACAAAAATTCACCCCTCCACTTT.

The chain links TRBV5-1 to TRBJ2-1; 8 nucleotides agree with TRBD2. CDR1 and CDR2 from the germline V gene are SGHRS and YFSETQ. This CDR3 is built from 16 residues. The V and J ends lost 5 bases and 4 bases, in that order; junction bases with no gene match: 11. In nucleotides, the CDR3 is TGCGCCAGCAGATACGAGGGGACTAGAAGTTACAATGAGCAGTTCTTC. Amino acids: CASRYEGTRSYNEQFF.

The chain combines TRBV5-1 with TRBJ2-7, with TRBD1 identical over 11 bases. Looked up from germline, CDR1 is SGHRS and CDR2 is YFSETQ. V lost 3 bases and J lost 4; bases outside the gene matches: 9. This CDR3 spans 16 amino acids. CDR3 region: CASSYDPGQGAYEQYF. CDR3 bases: TGCGCCAGCAGCTATGACCCCGGACAGGGGGCTTACGAGCAGTACTTC.

The chain couples TRBV5-4 to TRBJ2-1, with a possible D match to TRBD1 (5 bases). V was clipped by 7 bases and J by 3 bases, with 14 bases between them. Germline V gives CDR1 SGHNT, CDR2 YYREEE (reference sequence). CDR3 size: 14 residues. The CDR3 loop is CASGQDMIYNEQFF. CDR3 coding DNA: TGTGCCAGCGGTCAGGACATGATCTACAATGAGCAGTTCTTC.

This clone was counted once. The chain links TRBV5-4 to TRBJ1-1; D unresolved. CDR1 is SGHNT and CDR2 is YYREEE in the germline V gene (reference sequence). The CDR3 has 11 amino acids. V lost 2 bases and J lost 4, with 3 bases in between. CDR3 residues: CASSFSTEAFF. DNA for the CDR3: TGTGCCAGCAGCTTTAGCACTGAAGCTTTCTTT. The whole variable domain, remainder taken from reference TRBV5-4 and TRBJ1-1, is ETGVTQSPTHLIKTRGQQVTLRCSSQSGHNTVSWYQQALGQGPQFIFQYYREEENGRGNFPPRFSGLQFPNYSSELNVNALELDDSALYLCASSFSTEAFFGQGTRLTVV.

The chain recombines TRBV4-3 with TRBJ1-1; 7 bases are a match to TRBD1. There are 19 residues in the CDR3. V lost 0 bases and J lost 1; bases outside the gene matches: 14. Germline-derived CDR1 and CDR2 are LGHNA and YSLEER. CDR3 nucleotide sequence: TGCGCCAGCAGCCAAGAAGGTCCCGGACAGGCACGGGGGAACACTGAAGCTTTCTTT. This translates into CASSQEGPGQARGNTEAFF.

The rearrangement joins TRBV9 to TRBJ2-7; TRBD2 agrees at 7 bases. This CDR3 contains 15 residues. Per the germline V gene, CDR1 is SGDLS and CDR2 is YYNGEE. Losses at the gene ends were 3 bases for V and 2 bases for J; bases not matched to a gene: 8. As DNA, the CDR3 is TGTGCCAGCAGCGCCCTCCCGGGAGGCACCTACGAGCAGTACTTC. It yields the protein CASSALPGGTYEQYF.